By its share, the clone carrying this T cell receptor beta chain is medium-sized. Localized lung adenocarcinoma, a non-small cell lung cancer, affected the donors. The record originates from a study of CD4 and CD8 cells across lung adenocarcinoma regions. From the PCR reads, TCRdb called clonotypes with MiXCR, one entry per CDR3 protein. This table holds about 5,300 distinct CDR3 sequences, around 62% found once. Trimming cost V 8 bases and J 4 bases; bases outside gene matches: 6. The CDR3 is 13 residues long. Germline V lookup: CDR1 MNHNS, CDR2 SASEGT. This TCR was recovered from a female donor with lung adenocarcinoma. The CD4 and CD8 labels of this study may be unreliable. The sample taken for sequencing was CD4+ T cells from the center of a lung tumor. The chain joins TRBV6-1 to TRBJ1-2; TRBD1 matches 8 bases. The CDR3 nucleotides read TGTGCCAGCGACCGACAGGGGTTCTATGGCTACACCTTC. This codes for CASDRQGFYGYTF.